This record covers a single T cell receptor (beta chain). What it binds is unknown. The sample belongs to a study of T cells in localized non-small cell lung cancer. V lost 0 bases and J lost 4; bases outside the gene matches: 19. This CDR3 spans 21 amino acids. CDR1 is SGHVS, CDR2 FQNEAQ, per germline. This table comes from immunoSEQ multiplex PCR, and its TCRdb copy is limited to in-frame clones, with some not included. The sample has some 50,000 clones; 80% to 85% are singletons. Findings and limits, study-wide: In adjacent lung appeared a median 57 of the top 100 tumor clones. Of the tissues analyzed, uninvolved adjacent lung showed maximal T cell clonality, greater than tumor. Higher adjacent-lung clonality was associated with shorter survival.

The sequence came from a man aged 35 to 69 with stage III lung adenocarcinoma. This chain links TRBV7-8 with TRBJ2-7; 12 bases agree with TRBD1. The sample in question was peripheral blood mononuclear cells, obtained before any cancer treatment. The DNA of the CDR3 is TGTGCCAGCAGCTTAGCAGGGGGATGGGACAGGGGGCAAAGAGGGCCTTACGAGCAGTACTTC. As protein: CASSLAGGWDRGQRGPYEQYF.